This note documents a single T cell receptor (beta chain) sequence. Its antigen is not yet known. No base-level quality is on record; no much larger clone is a single base apart. This specimen belongs to a study of blood T cell repertoires in COVID-19 (dated by TCRdb to about 2020). Study-level background: Samples from collaborators originated in the United States, Italy and Spain and spanned both the acute and convalescent phases of COVID-19. The samples were drawn from the first 160 participants of the ongoing ImmuneRACE study and from over 950 subjects provided by 6 global collaborators. A de-identified subject ID, COVID-19 status, age in years and sex were almost always included in the sample metadata. A freely available public database, intended as a resource for researchers studying the immune response to SARS-CoV-2, is where the repertoires were released. Subjects who had been exposed to COVID-19, were actively infected with it, or had recovered from it provided the deeply sampled blood TCRbeta repertoires that made up the dataset. HLA class I and class II types, where available, came from metadata supplied by the sample provider rather than from assay-based typing. The prospective study material was composed of cDNA or gDNA derived from T cells, B-cell-depleted T cells, or PBMCs.

The collaborating institutions used their own protocols to collect whole blood in K2EDTA tubes. Collaborator samples were shipped for TCRbeta analysis as frozen whole blood, isolated PBMCs, or DNA extracted from either sample type. TCRbeta CDR3 regions were amplified from genomic DNA by means of the immunoSEQ Assay, a bias-controlled multiplex PCR. Per the source publication's procedure: The number of nucleated cells in each sample was estimated by amplification of reference gene primers within the assay. To quantify the absolute abundance of each unique TCRbeta CDR3 rearrangement, sequence reads were collapsed and filtered. Productive Simpson clonality was computed per sample as the square root of Simpson's diversity index over productive rearrangements. TCRdb took over this immuneACCESS table, retaining in-frame rearrangements with V and J assigned. Such tables are incomplete; in checked studies, under half of the missing clones stem from an unresolved V gene, and the remainder is unexplained. V and J calls and clone size follow that table, whereas D and trimming were derived from the DNA. This sample lists around 200,000 clones; 80% to 90% were detected once. Approximately 11% of the sample is in the top ten clones.

Summary of the overall study and its limitations: The amount of clinical and demographic metadata varied by source and participant and was provided uncurated.

Sample: peripheral blood. This receptor was taken from a human donor with active or convalescent COVID-19. The donor label of this sample is uncertain.

The DNA sequence is given as TGTGCCAGCAGCTTTATACACAGGGGGCGGGATACGCAGTATTTT. Its protein product is CASSFIHRGRDTQYF. The receptor chain draws on TRBV7-2 and TRBJ2-3, with 9 central nucleotides matching TRBD1. Unmatched junction bases come to 7, with V trimmed by 3 bases and J by 6 bases. The germline V gene specifies SGHTA as CDR1 and FQGNSA as CDR2. CDR3 length: 15 amino acids, cysteine to phenylalanine. Only CDR3 DNA is held: 45 bases, read in frame from base 1.